This T cell receptor beta chain is drawn from a study of breast tumors, draining lymph nodes, adjacent tissues. General study findings and limits: Compared with basal-like, luminal-like tumors shared significantly more repertoire with nontumor tissue. Tumor repertoires ranked between lymph nodes and nontumor tissue in diversity, with V and J gene preferences.

This CDR3 is 15 amino acids long. The V end lost 3 bases, the J end lost 5 bases, and 17 bases lay between the germline ends. Germline V lookup: CDR1 SEHNR, CDR2 FQNEAQ (reference sequence). This clonotype showed up many times. The antigen is undetermined. A single record per CDR3 protein comes from TCRdb applying MiXCR to the multiplex PCR reads. The table includes about 140,000 distinct CDR3 sequences, around 24% detected once. Axillary draining lymph nodes of breast cancer patients supplied the node samples. The sequence was collected from a female donor with breast cancer. Some clones in this sample may be carry-over from other donors' samples. Material for sequencing was axillary lymph node tissue. V is TRBV7-9 and J is TRBJ2-7, with D perhaps assigned TRBD1 or TRBD2 (5 bases each). For the CDR3, the DNA is TGTGCCAGCAGCTTGTTCGGGGCAGGGCGTCACGAGCAGTACTTC. Protein: CASSLFGAGRHEQYF.